Listed below are T cell receptor beta chains from one sample, sequenced in a study of T-cell reconstitution after alpha-beta-depleted transplantation in children. TCRdb reprocessed the PCR reads with MiXCR, giving one entry per CDR3 protein. Here the sample spans some 350,000 distinct CDR3 sequences, 16% being singletons. The input for sequencing was PBMCs, mostly from graft donor cells, taken 360 days after TCRalphabeta/CD19-depleted stem cell transplant. The receptors shown here come from a male patient under 10 years old who had a stem cell transplant for acute lymphoblastic leukemia, so the T cells may come from the graft donor. CDR3s include the opening cysteine and the closing phenylalanine or tryptophan. Each record gives: D gene, clone size, J gene, V gene, CDR3 protein, CDR3 DNA. A D gene is named only where the DNA matches it firmly. The size entry is marked missing in some rows and otherwise reads once, few, many or a size class.

D: .; size: once; J: TRBJ2-7; V: TRBV5-1; CDR3: CASSLVRRTTNYEQYF; DNA: TGCGCCAGCAGCTTGGTTCGCAGGACTACCAACTACGAGCAGTACTTC
D: .; size: few; J: TRBJ1-4; V: TRBV4-3; CDR3: CASSQEASRGKLFF; DNA: TGCGCCAGCAGCCAAGAAGCTTCCCGCGGAAAACTGTTTTTT
D: TRBD1; size: few; J: TRBJ1-6; V: TRBV4-3; CDR3: CASSQVFVTGDNSPLHF; DNA: TGCGCCAGCAGCCAAGTCTTCGTGACAGGGGATAATTCACCCCTCCACTTT
D: TRBD2; size: many; J: TRBJ2-5; V: TRBV4-2; CDR3: CASSQASGGSGTQYF; DNA: TGTGCCAGCAGCCAAGCTAGCGGGGGATCGGGGACCCAGTACTTC
D: TRBD1; size: once; J: TRBJ2-7; V: TRBV4-1; CDR3: CASSLPHRGLSYEQYF; DNA: TGCGCCAGCAGCCTCCCTCACAGGGGCCTCTCCTACGAGCAGTACTTC
D: .; size: few; J: TRBJ1-1; V: TRBV7-9; CDR3: CASSLYYTNTEAFF; DNA: TGTGCCAGCAGCTTATACTACACGAACACTGAAGCTTTCTTT
D: TRBD2; size: .; J: TRBJ2-3; V: TRBV9; CDR3: CASSVDGGADTQYF; DNA: TGTGCCAGCAGCGTAGACGGGGGGGCAGATACGCAGTATTTT
D: .; size: .; J: TRBJ2-5; V: TRBV15; CDR3: CATSRGSVETQYF; DNA: TGTGCCACTAGCCGGGGATCTGTGGAGACCCAGTACTTC
D: .; size: .; J: TRBJ1-5; V: TRBV4-1; CDR3: CASSPYTDTNQPQHF; DNA: TGCGCCAGCAGCCCTTACACGGACACTAATCAGCCCCAGCATTTT
D: TRBD1; size: few; J: TRBJ2-7; V: TRBV27; CDR3: CASSSDRVGNEQYF; DNA: TGTGCCAGCAGTTCGGACAGGGTTGGGAACGAGCAGTACTTC
D: TRBD2; size: .; J: TRBJ2-2; V: TRBV12-3/TRBV12-4; CDR3: CASLRGLAGVIAGELFF; DNA: TGTGCCAGCCTCCGGGGACTAGCGGGAGTTATAGCCGGGGAGCTGTTTTTT
D: TRBD2; size: few; J: TRBJ2-1; V: TRBV11-3; CDR3: CASSLSGGRALKNEQFF; DNA: TGTGCCAGCAGCTTATCTGGCGGGAGGGCCCTCAAGAATGAGCAGTTCTTC
D: TRBD2; size: .; J: TRBJ2-1; V: TRBV11-1; CDR3: CASSEAGTSGRIPYNEQFF; DNA: TGTGCCAGCAGTGAAGCCGGGACTAGCGGGAGGATACCCTACAATGAGCAGTTCTTC
D: .; size: many; J: TRBJ1-1; V: TRBV12-3/TRBV12-4; CDR3: CASSPLSGWNTEAFF; DNA: TGTGCCAGCAGTCCCCTGTCGGGGTGGAACACTGAAGCTTTCTTT
D: TRBD2; size: .; J: TRBJ2-3; V: TRBV20-1; CDR3: CSATSSGSATDTQYF; DNA: TGCAGTGCCACCAGTAGCGGGAGCGCAACAGATACGCAGTATTTT
D: .; size: .; J: TRBJ2-5; V: TRBV28; CDR3: CASTMGYQETQYF; DNA: TGTGCCAGCACAATGGGGTACCAAGAGACCCAGTACTTC
D: TRBD1; size: few; J: TRBJ2-7; V: TRBV5-1; CDR3: CASSLGDRGYGEQYF; DNA: TGCGCCAGCAGCTTGGGGGACAGGGGTTATGGCGAGCAGTACTTC
D: TRBD2; size: few; J: TRBJ2-7; V: TRBV4-2; CDR3: CASSQVLAGGRVREQYF; DNA: TGTGCCAGCAGCCAAGTTCTAGCAGGTGGGAGGGTACGCGAGCAGTACTTC
D: TRBD2; size: .; J: TRBJ2-7; V: TRBV4-2; CDR3: CASSHRTSTYEQYF; DNA: TGTGCCAGCAGCCACCGGACTAGCACCTACGAGCAGTACTTC
D: TRBD1; size: .; J: TRBJ2-2; V: TRBV28; CDR3: CASSLRGPVWGTGELFF; DNA: TGTGCCAGCAGTTTAAGGGGGCCCGTTTGGGGGACCGGGGAGCTGTTTTTT
D: .; size: few; J: TRBJ1-1; V: TRBV10-3; CDR3: CAITSQPNTEAFF; DNA: TGTGCCATCACGAGCCAGCCGAACACTGAAGCTTTCTTT
D: TRBD2; size: .; J: TRBJ2-2; V: TRBV7-6; CDR3: CASSQGLAGGPLDTGELFF; DNA: TGTGCCAGCAGCCAAGGACTAGCGGGAGGGCCACTAGACACCGGGGAGCTGTTTTTT
D: TRBD1; size: few; J: TRBJ1-5; V: TRBV5-6; CDR3: CASSFTGGPFYSNQPQHF; DNA: TGTGCCAGCAGCTTTACAGGGGGACCCTTCTATAGCAATCAGCCCCAGCATTTT
D: TRBD2; size: .; J: TRBJ2-2; V: TRBV7-3; CDR3: CASSLRPLAGANTGELFF; DNA: TGTGCCAGCAGCTTAAGGCCACTAGCGGGAGCGAACACCGGGGAGCTGTTTTTT
D: TRBD2; size: many; J: TRBJ2-1; V: TRBV29-1; CDR3: CSVASGTYNEQFF; DNA: TGCAGCGTTGCTAGCGGAACCTACAATGAGCAGTTCTTC
D: .; size: few; J: TRBJ2-5; V: TRBV5-1; CDR3: CASSLGSSTQETQYF; DNA: TGCGCCAGCAGCTTAGGGAGTTCGACCCAAGAGACCCAGTACTTC
D: TRBD1; size: .; J: TRBJ2-7; V: TRBV5-5; CDR3: CASSLAGTGTNEQYF; DNA: TGTGCCAGCAGCTTGGCCGGGACAGGGACCAACGAGCAGTACTTC
D: .; size: .; J: TRBJ2-5; V: TRBV7-6; CDR3: CASSLLSAGSWDQGPTQYF; DNA: TGTGCCAGCAGCTTATTGTCGGCGGGTAGCTGGGACCAAGGCCCAACCCAGTACTTC
D: .; size: .; J: TRBJ1-1; V: TRBV20-1; CDR3: CSARDQGGEDTEAFF; DNA: TGCAGTGCTAGAGATCAGGGCGGGGAGGACACTGAAGCTTTCTTT
D: TRBD2; size: few; J: TRBJ2-2; V: TRBV7-6; CDR3: CASIIGTSSTGELFF; DNA: TGTGCCAGTATCATAGGGACTAGTAGCACCGGGGAGCTGTTTTTT
D: .; size: once; J: TRBJ2-1; V: TRBV11-2; CDR3: CASPRTGGSDSSSYNEQFF; DNA: TGTGCCAGCCCCCGCACGGGTGGGTCCGACAGTAGTTCCTACAATGAGCAGTTCTTC
D: .; size: many; J: TRBJ2-1; V: TRBV10-3; CDR3: CAISGESSYNEQFF; DNA: TGTGCCATCAGTGGGGAGAGCTCCTACAATGAGCAGTTCTTC
D: TRBD1; size: few; J: TRBJ2-1; V: TRBV29-1; CDR3: CSVVRDRVYNEQFF; DNA: TGCAGCGTTGTCCGGGACAGGGTCTACAATGAGCAGTTCTTC
D: .; size: few; J: TRBJ2-1; V: TRBV11-3; CDR3: CASSFRGSRGNEQFF; DNA: TGTGCCAGCAGCTTCCGGGGCTCAAGGGGCAATGAGCAGTTCTTC
D: .; size: few; J: TRBJ2-7; V: TRBV20-1; CDR3: CSARVPNSYEQYF; DNA: TGCAGTGCTAGAGTTCCCAATTCCTACGAGCAGTACTTC
D: TRBD2; size: many; J: TRBJ2-1; V: TRBV12-3/TRBV12-4; CDR3: CASSTVAGGYNEQFF; DNA: TGTGCCAGCAGCACCGTAGCGGGAGGGTACAATGAGCAGTTCTTC
D: .; size: few; J: TRBJ2-5; V: TRBV5-5; CDR3: CASSPSRVGETQYF; DNA: TGTGCCAGCAGCCCGTCGAGGGTGGGAGAGACCCAGTACTTC
D: .; size: .; J: TRBJ1-5; V: TRBV6-6; CDR3: CASSHTANQPQHF; DNA: TGTGCCAGCAGTCACACAGCCAATCAGCCCCAGCATTTT
D: .; size: many; J: TRBJ2-5; V: TRBV4-2; CDR3: CASSHSQLASKVQETQYF; DNA: TGTGCCAGCAGCCATAGCCAGTTAGCATCAAAGGTCCAAGAGACCCAGTACTTC
D: .; size: .; J: TRBJ2-2; V: TRBV12-3/TRBV12-4; CDR3: CASSPYTGQKNSNTGELFF; DNA: TGTGCCAGCAGTCCCTATACCGGACAGAAAAACAGCAACACCGGGGAGCTGTTTTTT
D: TRBD2; size: few; J: TRBJ2-1; V: TRBV5-1; CDR3: CASSLGLGLYSGKMNEQFF; DNA: TGCGCCAGCAGCTTGGGTTTGGGACTTTATAGCGGGAAAATGAATGAGCAGTTCTTC
D: .; size: many; J: TRBJ2-5; V: TRBV10-2; CDR3: CASTPWGETQYF; DNA: TGCGCCAGCACGCCCTGGGGAGAGACCCAGTACTTC
D: .; size: .; J: TRBJ2-3; V: TRBV5-1; CDR3: CASSLGEKDTQYF; DNA: TGCGCCAGCAGCTTGGGGGAGAAAGATACGCAGTATTTT
D: .; size: many; J: TRBJ1-5; V: TRBV12-3/TRBV12-4; CDR3: CASSLGRSNQPQHF; DNA: TGTGCCAGCAGTTTGGGGAGGAGCAATCAGCCCCAGCATTTT
D: .; size: few; J: TRBJ2-1; V: TRBV7-2; CDR3: CASSLGPIRYNEQFF; DNA: TGTGCCAGCAGCTTAGGGCCAATTAGATACAATGAGCAGTTCTTC
D: TRBD1; size: many; J: TRBJ1-1; V: TRBV12-3/TRBV12-4; CDR3: CASSSRTGAYTEAFF; DNA: TGTGCCAGCAGTTCCAGGACAGGGGCGTACACTGAAGCTTTCTTT
D: .; size: .; J: TRBJ2-7; V: TRBV6-1; CDR3: CASSRGSRSSYEQYF; DNA: TGTGCCAGCAGTAGGGGCTCCAGGAGCTCCTACGAGCAGTACTTC
D: TRBD1; size: few; J: TRBJ1-5; V: TRBV15; CDR3: CATSRDLRGHQPQHF; DNA: TGTGCCACCAGCAGAGATTTAAGGGGGCATCAGCCCCAGCATTTT
D: TRBD1; size: few; J: TRBJ2-2; V: TRBV11-2; CDR3: CASSWWAQQGAFSGELFF; DNA: TGTGCCAGCAGCTGGTGGGCCCAGCAGGGGGCGTTTTCCGGGGAGCTGTTTTTT
D: TRBD2; size: few; J: TRBJ2-5; V: TRBV7-6; CDR3: CASSLDISGRATNQETQYF; DNA: TGTGCCAGCAGCTTAGATATTAGCGGGAGGGCCACCAACCAAGAGACCCAGTACTTC
D: .; size: many; J: TRBJ1-5; V: TRBV5-1; CDR3: CASSLKPNSNQPQHF; DNA: TGCGCCAGCAGCTTGAAACCAAATAGCAATCAGCCCCAGCATTTT
D: .; size: many; J: TRBJ2-1; V: TRBV3-1; CDR3: CASSQGSFRSYNEQFF; DNA: TGTGCCAGCAGCCAAGGGTCGTTTCGCTCCTACAATGAGCAGTTCTTC
D: TRBD1; size: many; J: TRBJ1-1; V: TRBV9; CDR3: CASSGGTANTEAFF; DNA: TGTGCCAGCAGCGGGGGGACAGCGAACACTGAAGCTTTCTTT
D: TRBD1; size: few; J: TRBJ2-4; V: TRBV11-2; CDR3: CASSPGTGVAKNIQYF; DNA: TGTGCCAGCAGCCCCGGGACAGGGGTCGCCAAAAACATTCAGTACTTC
D: .; size: .; J: TRBJ1-5; V: TRBV6-1; CDR3: CASSELRSQPQHF; DNA: TGTGCCAGCAGTGAATTGAGATCTCAGCCCCAGCATTTT
D: TRBD2; size: few; J: TRBJ2-7; V: TRBV7-2; CDR3: CASSSSGRAFYEQYF; DNA: TGTGCCAGCAGCTCCAGCGGGAGGGCCTTCTACGAGCAGTACTTC
D: .; size: .; J: TRBJ2-1; V: TRBV4-3; CDR3: CASSPSGGYYNEQFF; DNA: TGCGCCAGCAGCCCGAGTGGGGGATACTACAATGAGCAGTTCTTC
D: .; size: .; J: TRBJ1-4; V: TRBV3-1; CDR3: CASSPGSRGTNEKLFF; DNA: TGTGCCAGCAGCCCCGGCAGCCGAGGGACTAATGAAAAACTGTTTTTT
D: .; size: .; J: TRBJ2-3; V: TRBV4-2; CDR3: CASSQGSLLTDTQYF; DNA: TGTGCCAGCAGCCAGGGGTCCCTCTTAACAGATACGCAGTATTTT
D: .; size: few; J: TRBJ1-1; V: TRBV30; CDR3: CAWSVPGSNTEAFF; DNA: TGTGCCTGGAGTGTACCAGGCTCGAACACTGAAGCTTTCTTT